The 12 T cell receptor beta chains in this list originate from one sample, sequenced in a study of T cell changes during pregnancy in multiple sclerosis. TCRdb keeps only in-frame clones here, not all; method: immunoSEQ multiplex PCR. The sample shows about 40,000 clones, about 88% of them seen only once. The sample was CD4+ T cells from peripheral blood mononuclear cells, taken in the first trimester of pregnancy. The source is a female donor with multiple sclerosis, enrolled in a pregnancy study.

The chain has TRBV5-1 and TRBJ2-3; 7 bases fit TRBD1. In germline, CDR1 is SGHRS, CDR2 YFSETQ. The CDR3 length is 14 residues. The V and J ends lost 1 base and 3 bases, in that order; junction bases with no gene match: 2. The CDR3 sequence is CASSLSRGTDTQYF. Here the CDR3 DNA reads TGCGCCAGCAGCTTGTCCAGGGGGACAGATACGCAGTATTTT.

The chain carries TRBV19 and TRBJ1-6; the D is unclear. The ends were cut back, 9 bases at V and 7 bases at J, with 13 bases in the middle. From germline, CDR1 is LNHDA and CDR2 SQIVND (reference sequence). The CDR3 spans 13 residues. CDR3 residues: CASCGDGNSPLHF. The CDR3, as DNA: TGTGCCAGCTGCGGTGACGGAAATTCACCCCTCCACTTT.

This clone has more than one count but fewer than ten. The rearrangement joins TRBV9 to TRBJ1-1; possible D gene TRBD1, 5 bases. Trimming left V 3 bases short and J 10 bases short, with 22 bases between. CDR3 length: 15 amino acids. CDR1 and CDR2 from the germline V gene are SGDLS and YYNGEE. This CDR3 reads CASSARGGGVSLAFF. CDR3 coding DNA: TGTGCCAGCAGCGCGAGGGGAGGAGGGGTGAGTTTAGCTTTCTTT.

This chain uses TRBV18 with TRBJ1-4, with 7 bases aligning to TRBD1. J was trimmed by 8 bases and V by 3 bases; bases with no gene match: 6. Per the germline V gene, CDR1 is KGHSH and CDR2 is LQKENI. The CDR3 is 14 amino acids. The CDR3 region is CASSPTGLGEKLFF. CDR3 DNA sequence: TGTGCCAGCTCACCGACAGGGTTGGGGGAAAAACTGTTTTTT. The complete variable domain, with remaining parts taken from reference TRBV18 and TRBJ1-4, reads NAGVMQNPRHLVRRRGQEARLRCSPMKGHSHVYWYRQLPEEGLKFMVYLQKENIIDESGMPKERFSAEFPKEGPSILRIQQVVRGDSAAYFCASSPTGLGEKLFFGSGTQLSVL.

There are a few counts of this clone. The gene calls are TRBV6-5 and TRBJ2-7; TRBD2 agrees at 9 bases. The germline gives CDR1 MNHEY, CDR2 SVGAGI. The V gene end was trimmed by 1 base and the J gene end by 4 bases; junction bases not matched to a gene: 5. The CDR3 consists of 15 residues. This CDR3 is CASSYFAGGPYEQYF. In nucleotides, the CDR3 is TGTGCCAGCAGTTACTTTGCGGGAGGGCCTTACGAGCAGTACTTC.

This chain joins TRBV10-1 and TRBJ2-1; 10 positions match TRBD1. With V trimmed by 5 bases and J by 8 bases, 9 bases remained unmatched. CDR3 size: 15 residues. The germline CDR1 and CDR2 sequences are WNHNN and SYGVQD (reference sequence). The CDR3 spells CASSSTGTGADEQFF. The DNA of the CDR3 is TGCGCCAGCAGTTCAACCGGGACAGGGGCCGATGAGCAGTTCTTC.

The genes are TRBV6-5 and TRBJ2-7; the D gene is possibly TRBD2 (5 bases). There are 15 residues in the CDR3. V was cut by 8 bases and J by 6 bases, with 23 bases left in between. In germline, CDR1 is MNHEY, CDR2 SVGAGI. The CDR3 bases are TGTGCCAGCCCCTCTATGACCCGGCCGGCGGGCGAGCAGTACTTC. Amino acid sequence: CASPSMTRPAGEQYF.

V usage is TRBV27 and J usage is TRBJ2-5; D is perhaps TRBD2 (5 bases). This CDR3 contains 17 residues. Trimming pared 5 bases from V and 1 base from J, leaving 20 bases between. Per the germline V gene, CDR1 is MNHEY and CDR2 is SMNVEV (reference sequence). The CDR3 region is CASSPQTTREPQETQYF. As DNA, the CDR3 is TGTGCCAGCAGTCCCCAGACTACTCGAGAACCCCAAGAGACCCAGTACTTC.

This sequence joins TRBV5-6 and TRBJ2-5, with 7 bases fitting TRBD1. Germline V gene sequence: CDR1 SGHDT, CDR2 YYEEEE. After removal of 0 bases from V and 10 bases from J, the junction contained 9 bases not matched to a gene. The CDR3 runs to 14 residues. The CDR3: CASSLGDLTGDQYF. CDR3 DNA: TGTGCCAGCAGCTTGGGGGACCTAACAGGGGACCAGTACTTC.

The chain uses TRBV28 and TRBJ1-1; D possibly corresponds to TRBD1 (5 bases). V dropped 9 bases and J dropped 2 bases, with 16 bases sitting between them. Germline loops: CDR1 MDHEN, CDR2 SYDVKM. CDR3 length: 14 amino acids. In nucleotides, the CDR3 is TGTGCCAGTCTCTTGGGGGGTAGTAACACTGAAGCTTTCTTT. Translated: CASLLGGSNTEAFF.

The CDR3 protein is CASSQDIYNEQFF. DNA for the CDR3: TGTGCCAGCAGCCAAGACATATACAATGAGCAGTTCTTC. The chain joins TRBV11-2 to TRBJ2-1; no clear D gene. V dropped 5 bases and J dropped 4 bases, with 9 bases sitting between them. This CDR3 spans 13 amino acids. Germline lookup yields CDR1 SGHAT and CDR2 FQNNGV.

The chain has TRBV11-2 and TRBJ1-2; 12 bases are shared with TRBD1. There are 15 residues in the CDR3. Per germline, CDR1 SGHAT and CDR2 FQNNGV. V gave up 6 bases and J gave up 7 bases; unmatched junction bases: 9. CDR3 amino acids: CASRQPGTGGVGYTF. DNA of the CDR3: TGTGCCAGCAGGCAACCCGGGACAGGGGGCGTTGGCTACACCTTC. The full variable domain, rest sourced from reference TRBV11-2 and TRBJ1-2, is EAGVAQSPRYKIIEKRQSVAFWCNPISGHATLYWYQQILGQGPKLLIQFQNNGVVDDSQLPKDRFSAERLKGVDSTLKIQPAKLEDSAVYLCASRQPGTGGVGYTFGSGTRLTVV.